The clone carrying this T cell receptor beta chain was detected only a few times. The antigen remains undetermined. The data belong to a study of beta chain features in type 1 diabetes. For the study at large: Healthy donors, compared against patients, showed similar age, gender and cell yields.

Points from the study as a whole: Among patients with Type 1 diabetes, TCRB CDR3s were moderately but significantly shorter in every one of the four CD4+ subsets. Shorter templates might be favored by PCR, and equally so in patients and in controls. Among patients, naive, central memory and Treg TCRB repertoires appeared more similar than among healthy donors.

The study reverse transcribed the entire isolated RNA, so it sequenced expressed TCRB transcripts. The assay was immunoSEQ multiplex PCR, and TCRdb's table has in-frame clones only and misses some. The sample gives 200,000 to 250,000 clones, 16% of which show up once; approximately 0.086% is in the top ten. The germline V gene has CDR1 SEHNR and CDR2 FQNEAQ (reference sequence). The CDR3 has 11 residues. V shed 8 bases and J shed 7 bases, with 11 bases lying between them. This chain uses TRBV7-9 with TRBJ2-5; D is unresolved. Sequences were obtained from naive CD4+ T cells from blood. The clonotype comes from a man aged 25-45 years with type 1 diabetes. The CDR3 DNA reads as TGTGCCAGCCGCGGCGATTTGACCCAGTACTTC. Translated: CASRGDLTQYF.